Listed below are T cell receptor beta chains from one sample, sequenced in a study of blood T cells in healthy people across ages. From the 5' RACE reads, TCRdb called clonotypes with MiXCR, one entry per CDR3 protein. Of approximately 1,000,000 distinct CDR3 sequences detected, more than 30% appear once; the ten largest clones hold around 12%. Material: blood. Source of these receptors: a man younger than 35 in good health. Each CDR3 is given with its conserved first and last residue. The order of the fields is clone size, D gene, J gene, V gene, CDR3 protein, CDR3 DNA. D genes are given only for firm matches. Expanded clones are given a class, and other clones once, few, many or no size at all.

NA,NA,TRBJ2-1,TRBV5-1,CASSRTGTLVEQFF,TGCGCCAGCAGCAGGACCGGGACTCTGGTTGAGCAGTTCTTC
NA,TRBD1,TRBJ1-1,TRBV5-1,CASSRAQGSNTEAFF,TGCGCCAGCAGTCGAGCACAGGGGAGTAACACTGAAGCTTTCTTT
NA,TRBD2,TRBJ2-3,TRBV2,CASREAGATDTQYF,TGTGCCAGCAGGGAAGCGGGGGCAACAGATACGCAGTATTTT
many,TRBD1,TRBJ1-2,TRBV20-1,CSASHAGQGTYGYTF,TGCAGTGCCAGCCACGCTGGACAGGGAACCTATGGCTACACCTTC
few,NA,TRBJ1-4,TRBV7-9,CASSPAVGYGGKLFF,TGTGCCAGCAGCCCCGCAGTCGGATACGGGGGAAAACTGTTTTTT
NA,NA,TRBJ1-5,TRBV4-3,CASSQDTHFPYSNQPQHF,TGCGCCAGCAGCCAAGATACGCATTTTCCATATAGCAATCAGCCCCAGCATTTT
few,NA,TRBJ1-1,TRBV4-1,CASSKGGWAASTEAFF,TGCGCCAGCAGCAAAGGGGGATGGGCGGCGAGCACTGAAGCTTTCTTT
many,NA,TRBJ2-1,TRBV20-1,CTAGRNYNEQFF,TGCACCGCGGGGCGGAATTACAATGAGCAGTTCTTC
NA,TRBD1,TRBJ1-2,TRBV27,CASSDADRGLGGYTF,TGTGCCAGCAGTGATGCGGACAGGGGCTTGGGGGGCTACACCTTC
many,TRBD2,TRBJ2-2,TRBV11-2,CASSWTSGTNTGELFF,TGTGCCAGCAGCTGGACTAGCGGAACGAACACCGGGGAGCTGTTTTTT
NA,NA,TRBJ1-1,TRBV7-2,CASSLAHWEGQATEAFF,TGTGCCAGCAGCTTAGCACATTGGGAGGGCCAGGCGACTGAAGCTTTCTTT
NA,NA,TRBJ1-5,TRBV7-2,CASTSAGGYQPQHF,TGTGCCAGCACCAGCGCCGGGGGTTATCAGCCCCAGCATTTT
NA,NA,TRBJ2-1,TRBV12-3/TRBV12-4,CASTWSINEQFF,TGTGCCAGCACCTGGTCCATCAATGAGCAGTTCTTC
few,NA,TRBJ2-3,TRBV7-2,CASSLAPRALSLTDTQYF,TGTGCCAGCAGCTTAGCGCCCAGAGCCCTATCCCTCACAGATACGCAGTATTTT
NA,TRBD2,TRBJ2-3,TRBV5-1,CAGSSTSIVSDTQYF,TGCGCCGGCAGCTCGACTAGCATTGTTTCAGATACGCAGTATTTT
NA,NA,TRBJ1-1,TRBV12-3/TRBV12-4,CASSPPGPNLPEAFF,TGTGCCAGCAGTCCCCCTGGGCCTAACCTACCTGAAGCTTTCTTT
NA,NA,TRBJ1-2,TRBV12-3/TRBV12-4,CASRRGSNYCYTF,TGTGCCAGCAGAAGGGGGTCCAACTATTGCTACACCTTC
NA,TRBD1,TRBJ1-2,TRBV10-3,CATGSGQDPYGYTF,TGTGCCACCGGATCGGGACAGGACCCTTATGGCTACACCTTC
NA,TRBD1,TRBJ2-1,TRBV9,CASSVRGLSYNEQFF,TGTGCCAGCAGCGTTAGGGGGCTATCTTACAATGAGCAGTTCTTC
NA,NA,TRBJ1-5,TRBV4-2,CASSQDQGRNQPQHF,TGTGCCAGCAGCCAAGATCAGGGCAGGAATCAGCCCCAGCATTTT
NA,TRBD2,TRBJ2-3,TRBV20-1,CSARTLAGSTDTQYF,TGCAGTGCTAGAACTTTAGCGGGGAGCACAGATACGCAGTATTTT
NA,TRBD2,TRBJ2-3,TRBV12-5,CASGLGAGGTDMQYF,TGTGCTAGTGGTTTGGGAGCGGGGGGCACAGATATGCAGTATTTT
few,NA,TRBJ2-1,TRBV6-1,CASSERNNEQFF,TGTGCCAGCAGTGAACGGAACAATGAGCAGTTCTTC
few,NA,TRBJ2-4,TRBV27,CASRLGPGSNIQYF,TGTGCCAGCAGATTAGGGCCGGGAAGTAACATTCAGTACTTC
NA,NA,TRBJ2-7,TRBV12-3/TRBV12-4,CASSLRIASVNEQYF,TGTGCCAGCAGTTTACGGATTGCTAGCGTAAACGAGCAGTACTTC
NA,TRBD1,TRBJ1-2,TRBV7-8,CASSLPGQGFGYTF,TGTGCCAGCAGCCTTCCGGGACAGGGTTTTGGCTACACCTTC
once,NA,TRBJ2-5,TRBV14,CASSAFERAEQYF,TGTGCCAGCAGCGCGTTCGAGCGAGCTGAGCAGTACTTC
NA,TRBD1,TRBJ2-2,TRBV5-5,CASSLVDRVGTSPGELFF,TGTGCCAGCAGCTTAGTAGACAGGGTGGGCACGTCCCCCGGGGAGCTGTTTTTT
NA,NA,TRBJ2-7,TRBV6-2/TRBV6-3,CASSYLGQAQGNEQYF,TGTGCCAGCAGTTACTTAGGGCAGGCCCAGGGGAATGAGCAGTACTTC
NA,NA,TRBJ1-5,TRBV5-6,CASSFQLETNQPQHF,TGTGCCAGCAGCTTCCAATTGGAAACCAATCAGCCCCAGCATTTT
few,TRBD1,TRBJ1-2,TRBV25-1,CASSEGWRGRGYTF,TGTGCCAGCAGTGAAGGGTGGAGGGGGCGCGGCTACACCTTC
many,NA,TRBJ2-1,TRBV6-5,CASSYSGGEQFF,TGTGCCAGCAGTTACTCTGGCGGTGAGCAGTTCTTC
NA,TRBD1,TRBJ1-3,TRBV7-2,CASSLGGQSSGNTIYF,TGTGCCAGCAGCTTAGGGGGACAGAGCTCTGGAAACACCATATATTTT
few,NA,TRBJ1-5,TRBV27,CASGRTAISNQPQHF,TGTGCCAGCGGCCGGACAGCCATTAGCAATCAGCCCCAGCATTTT
few,NA,TRBJ2-1,TRBV20-1,CSAPSPTYNEQFF,TGCAGTGCTCCAAGTCCGACCTACAATGAGCAGTTCTTC
few,NA,TRBJ1-1,TRBV29-1,CSGEGNTEAFF,TGCAGCGGGGAAGGGAACACTGAAGCTTTCTTT
NA,TRBD2,TRBJ2-3,TRBV29-1,CSVEGDIAGEVTDTQYF,TGCAGCGTTGAAGGGGATATAGCGGGGGAAGTCACAGATACGCAGTATTTT
NA,TRBD1,TRBJ2-3,TRBV4-1,CASSQAGQGALNTQYF,TGCGCCAGCAGCCAGGCCGGACAGGGGGCGCTTAATACGCAGTATTTT
NA,TRBD1,TRBJ1-1,TRBV3-1,CASSPWTGLMNTEAFF,TGTGCCAGCAGCCCCTGGACAGGACTCATGAACACTGAAGCTTTCTTT
few,NA,TRBJ1-2,TRBV4-1,CASSQIQVLPYGYTF,TGCGCCAGCAGCCAGATACAGGTTCTCCCTTATGGCTACACCTTC
NA,TRBD1,TRBJ2-3,TRBV5-5,CASSKPGQGISDTQYF,TGTGCCAGCAGCAAGCCGGGACAGGGTATCTCAGATACGCAGTATTTT